This TCR beta chain came from a study of cytomegalovirus exposure and HLA in healthy donors. Germline V gives CDR1 ENHRY, CDR2 SYGVKD. Trimming shortened V by 7 bases and J by 0 bases, and 11 bases separated the two germline ends. The CDR3 is made up of 14 amino acids. Despite likely unrecorded immune exposures, the donors were nominally healthy at the time of sampling. It was with 60 Vbeta and 13 Jbeta primers that the PCR ran. TCRdb's copy holds only in-frame clones and misses some; the assay was immunoSEQ multiplex PCR. Here the sample spans roughly 130,000 clones, more than 70% being singletons. The sample taken for sequencing was PBMCs. The chain employs TRBV10-3 and TRBJ2-3; a possible D gene is TRBD2 (5 bases). The receptor's source is a human donor in good health. CDR3 region: CAITSGSSTDTQYF. CDR3 sequence (DNA): TGTGCCATCACCAGCGGTTCTAGCACAGATACGCAGTATTTT.